One T cell receptor (beta chain) is described in this entry. Its antigen specificity is not known. V is pruned by 3 bases and J by 2 bases, leaving 3 bases of the junction without a gene match. CDR1 and CDR2 are read off the germline V gene as SGDLS and YYNGEE. Reading from cysteine to phenylalanine, the CDR3 counts 15 amino acids. This entry keeps only the CDR3 DNA: 45 bases, framed from base 1. The sample comes from a study of cytomegalovirus exposure and HLA in healthy donors (dated 2017 in TCRdb). With regard to the full study: An earlier analysis of 587 of the donors reported over 250 Gb of sequence data and around 100 million unique TCR beta sequences obtained from around 190 million T cells. The genetic ancestry cluster associated with self-reported Caucasian donors included roughly 84% of the roughly 360 genotyped donors. High-throughput TCR immunosequencing, statistical association of individual TCRs with disease status, and machine learning were combined to predict cytomegalovirus infection status. About five DR-DQ haplotypes were treated as single units for association and clustering because of strong linkage in the cohort. Among around 400 genotyped donors of the cohort, an average of around 250,000 unique TCR beta nucleotide sequences was sequenced per donor, of which approximately 19% were non-productive. Genome-wide SNP genotypes for about 65% of the roughly 670 donors were used in a later genetic analysis, which treated that subset as a discovery cohort. The study used immunosequencing to profile the T cell repertoires of 670 or so subjects and linked those repertoires to cytomegalovirus serostatus. HLA typing covered class I and class II loci at four-digit resolution. In addition to the first cohort of 650 to 800 subjects, a separate validation cohort of some 120 different subjects was used. Typing coverage differed by locus: A, B, C, DRB1 and DQB1 were typed in roughly 620-630 donors, DQA1 in roughly 500, DPA1 in 600 to 610, and DPB1 in 450 to 490. Every discovery cohort repertoire had been produced on one sequencing platform. The study aimed to test whether signatures of past pathogen exposure could be identified by cataloging public T cell receptors. Donor age, sex, ethnicity and CMV serostatus were collected together with the repertoire data. An early release that covered roughly 600 HLA-typed donors contained approximately 300 gigabases of sequencing data and 75 million to 100 million unique TCR sequences. Rather than drawing on any new phenotypic data, the later analysis identified candidate immune exposures from TCR beta sequences and the way those sequences occurred across donors. To decide whether each TCR beta V gene segment behaved as functional or pseudogenic, an earlier analysis of some 600 of the donors relied on high-throughput TCR beta sequencing. In a later analysis, previously published TCR beta repertoires from 600 to 850 donors were re-analyzed and high-resolution HLA genotyping was added so that TCR occurrence patterns could be studied. Here is what the overall study found, with its caveats: Because HLA typing was missing for some donors at each locus, association tests included only the typed subset. The classifier was reported to diagnose cytomegalovirus status with high specificity and sensitivity in both the original and validation cohorts. A few of the identified cytomegalovirus-associated TCR beta chains were confirmed in vitro to be specific for cytomegalovirus antigens. Only TCR beta chains were sequenced in this cohort, and the absence of alpha or paired-chain data limited detectable features. In a later analysis, some 17,000 TCR beta sequences were associated with specific HLA alleles at a false discovery rate of 0.05. Immune exposure information for the cohort was limited to CMV serostatus. The sequencing pipeline was judged likely to have produced a cluster of highly shared sequence variants as a technical artifact. In a later analysis, TCR association rates were found to vary across HLA loci, with the most associated TCRs seen for DRB1 alleles and the fewest for HLA-C alleles. It was suggested by the authors that the approach could potentially be generalized to other disease states and immunological phenotypes. Correlated functional status among segregating V segments might be attributable to linkage disequilibrium, but an unknown experimental factor could not be ruled out. In a later genetic analysis, a missense DCLRE1C variant was associated with V-gene and J-gene trimming of TCR beta chains, and the association was replicated in an independent cohort. When HLA alleles, especially DR and DQ, strongly co-occurred, TCR associations were difficult to assign to individual alleles. In an earlier analysis of roughly 500 of the donors, most TCR beta V segments appeared in productive rearrangements about 87% or about 30% of the time, broadly matching IMGT annotations. Most TCR sequences were seen in very few donors, while some public TCRs were found in many individuals. A total of 150 to 200 TCR beta chains were listed by the study as associated with cytomegalovirus. In a later analysis, several top co-occurrence clusters were reported to appear linked to parvovirus B19, influenza, CMV and Epstein-Barr virus. Roughly uniform sequencing depth across donors was assumed in presence/absence analyses, although this assumption may not hold. Because counts were too low, under 20 rarely observed V segments, including chromosome 9 orphons, were left out of the earlier analysis of several hundred of the donors. According to a later analysis, most CMV-associated TCR beta chains appeared to be HLA-restricted, and the HLA associations seemed to be driven largely by CMV exposure. According to a later genetic analysis, donors in an Asian-associated ancestry cluster had fewer N-insertions in productive TCRs than the approximately 610-donor mean. Some IMGT-functional V segments, including TRBV6-2 and TRBV6-3, could not be distinguished by the 87-base-pair reads and were therefore excluded. In a later analysis, HLA-associated TCR beta chains were found to be more clonally expanded and to have lower generation probabilities than equally common non-associated chains. A further reported finding was that TCR beta sequences accurately predicted the HLA-A and HLA-B alleles for most subjects in the first cohort.

The library was prepared using the immunoSEQ multiplex PCR assay. The multiplex PCR relied on a mix of 60 forward primers for TCR Vbeta segments and 13 reverse primers for TCR Jbeta segments. The CDR3 region of rearranged TCR beta genes was amplified from genomic DNA by a multiplex PCR assay. Amplified TCR beta libraries were sequenced as 87-base-pair reads on the Illumina HiSeq System. On the authors' methods: In a later analysis, roughly 80 million unique TCR beta chains were counted across the roughly 610 repertoires, and about 9.9 million of these chains were shared by at least two donors. Raw reads were error-corrected and collapsed into unique sequences with a nearest-neighbor algorithm that merged closely related sequences to remove PCR and sequencing errors. To assign V, D and J gene segments, CDR3 sequences were aligned to IMGT reference sequences. For a sequence to be retained, a match of at least six nucleotides to both a V gene segment and a J gene segment was required. Rearrangements were called productive when the CDR3 lacked stop codons and stayed in frame with V and J; all others were non-productive. CDR3 was defined by IMGT convention, running from the second conserved V-encoded cysteine to the conserved J-encoded phenylalanine. In an earlier analysis of roughly 610 of the donors, sequences lacking an unambiguous match to a single V gene segment were excluded. An earlier analysis of some 500 of the donors classified V segments as functional when productive rearrangements were above 56.7% and as segregating when the standard deviation between donors was above 5%. A statistical classification framework was built for diagnosing cytomegalovirus status from the catalog of TCR beta chain sequences. A later analysis assigned V and J genes by comparing TCR nucleotide sequences with IMGT/GENE-DB human TR gene sequences. A later analysis assigned CDR3 sequences and most-parsimonious VDJ recombination scenarios with the TCRdist pipeline. In a later analysis, each TCR beta chain was defined by its CDR3 amino acid sequence together with its V-gene family, and reads lacking a unique V-gene family were excluded. To address suspected cross-contamination and a sequencing artifact, a later analysis removed a few hundred highly shared, low-generation-probability nucleotide sequences. In a later analysis, a clonal expansion index was calculated for each public chain from normalized within-repertoire ranks of inferred template counts. Generation probabilities in a later analysis came from a VDJ recombination model fitted to out-of-frame rearrangements, and those results were checked against IGoR. A later analysis scored TCR-TCR, TCR-HLA and TCR-CMV co-occurrence with hypergeometric tests, applying a repertoire-size bias correction to TCR pairs. False discovery rates were estimated in a later analysis by permuting HLA or CMV assignments 20 times. In a later analysis, co-occurring TCRs were grouped with DBSCAN, and TCRdist sequence similarity was added when clustering was performed within HLA-allele-positive subsets. Repertoires with fewer than 30,000 or more than 120,000 public chains, plus five repertoires with anomalous nucleotide sharing, were excluded from co-occurrence clustering. As stored in TCRdb, this immuneACCESS dataset retains in-frame rearrangements with V and J assigned. A fraction of the clones does not appear; measured against another copy, unresolved V genes explain less than half of the discrepancy, and the remainder lacks a known reason. V and J calls and clone size come straight from that table; D and trimming were deduced from the DNA. The sample's own table lists 55,000 to 75,000 clones. The leading ten clones occupy approximately 1.8% of the sample.

In total, more than 500 healthy bone marrow donors made up the cohort. All cohort members were sampled while nominally healthy, although unrecorded immune exposures were likely present. The donor tested CMV seronegative and was one of the 352 seronegative cohort members. Every donor gave a peripheral blood sample, and the peripheral blood mononuclear cells from that sample were used for TCR beta sequencing. The Qiagen DNeasy Blood Extraction Kit was used to extract genomic DNA from the blood cell samples. The rearranged chain carries TRBV9 and TRBJ1-4, with TRBD1 identical over 8 junction bases. The TCR sequence derives from a woman in her twenties or thirties in good health and CMV-seronegative. The sequenced sample was PBMCs. The CDR3 protein sequence reads: CASSGQGWTNEKLFF. The DNA reads TGTGCCAGCAGCGGACAGGGGTGGACTAATGAAAAACTGTTTTTT.